This T cell receptor (beta chain) was recovered during a study of tumor-infiltrating lymphocytes in primary liver carcinoma. The researchers produced TCR beta cDNA from roughly 500 ng total RNA with a constant-region primer. Slightly modified ARM-PCR with three nested multiplex PCR rounds yielded TCR beta libraries. TCRdb analysed the multiplex PCR reads with MiXCR anew, one entry per CDR3 protein. The sample lists around 120,000 distinct CDR3 sequences, around 60% seen once, with about a tenth in the top ten. Study-wide points: Tumor top-250-clone fractions significantly exceeded those of blood (p = 0.039). Overlap in tumor-adjacent and tumor-blood pairs fell below that of tumor region pairs.

Unsorted bulk tissue, about 18-31 mg of it, served as the source for co-extraction of RNA and DNA. Sampling targeted five separate regions of each tumor, which included the tumor centre. A note on this clonotype: The antigen is not known.

This TCR was recovered from a woman in her sixties with primary liver carcinoma and hepatitis B virus infection. The material sequenced was liver tumor tissue from sampling region 1. Subset here: tumor region T1, superior pole.

CDR3 coding DNA: TGTGCCAACGGGGAGGCTGGCGAGCAGTACTTC. Protein product: CANGEAGEQYF. The chain links TRBV2 to TRBJ2-7; D is possibly TRBD2 (6 bases). Per the germline V gene, CDR1 is SNHLY and CDR2 is FYNNEI. V lost 10 bases and J 6 bases, leaving 13 bases between the germline ends. This CDR3 is built from 11 residues.